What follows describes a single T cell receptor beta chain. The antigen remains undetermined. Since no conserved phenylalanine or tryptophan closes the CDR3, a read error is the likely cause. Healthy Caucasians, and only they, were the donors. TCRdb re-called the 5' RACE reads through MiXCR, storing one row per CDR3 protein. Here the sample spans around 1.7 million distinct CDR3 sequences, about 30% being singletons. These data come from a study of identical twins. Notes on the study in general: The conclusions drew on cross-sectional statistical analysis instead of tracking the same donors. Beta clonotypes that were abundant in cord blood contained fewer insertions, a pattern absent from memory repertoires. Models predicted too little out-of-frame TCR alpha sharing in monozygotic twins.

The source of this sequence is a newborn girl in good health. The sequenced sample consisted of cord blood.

The CDR3 loop is CAASEKDTQYL. The CDR3 coding sequence is TGTGCGGCTAGCGAAAAAGATACGCAGTATCTT. The genes are TRBV25-1 and TRBJ2-3; a possible D gene is TRBD2 (6 bases). The germline CDR1 and CDR2 sequences are MGHDK and SYGVNS. The CDR3 loop spans 11 amino acids.